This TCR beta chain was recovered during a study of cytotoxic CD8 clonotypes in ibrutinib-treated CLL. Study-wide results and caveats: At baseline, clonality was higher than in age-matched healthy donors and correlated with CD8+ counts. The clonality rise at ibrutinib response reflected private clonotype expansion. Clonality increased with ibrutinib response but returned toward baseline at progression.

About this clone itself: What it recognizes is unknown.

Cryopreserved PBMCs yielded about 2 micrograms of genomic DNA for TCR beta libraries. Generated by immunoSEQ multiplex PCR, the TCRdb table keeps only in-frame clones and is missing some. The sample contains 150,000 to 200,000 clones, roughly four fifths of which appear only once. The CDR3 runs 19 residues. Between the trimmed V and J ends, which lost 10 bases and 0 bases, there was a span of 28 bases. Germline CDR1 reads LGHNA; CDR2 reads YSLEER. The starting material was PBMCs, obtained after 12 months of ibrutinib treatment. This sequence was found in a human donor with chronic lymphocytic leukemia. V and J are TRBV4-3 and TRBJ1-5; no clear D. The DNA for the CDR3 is TGCGCCATCACCCTCTTAAGCAGGTCACCCCCTTATAGCAATCAGCCCCAGCATTTT. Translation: CAITLLSRSPPYSNQPQHF.